The next 28 T cell receptor beta chains were all read from a single sample in a study of CDR3 diversity in severe acne. TCRdb recomputed calls from the PCR reads with MiXCR, one row per CDR3 protein. The sample has more than 80,000 distinct CDR3 sequences, about half seen once. The sequenced sample consisted of blood. Source of these receptors: a male donor with severe acne vulgaris.

This clonotype is categorized as medium-sized. The V and J genes are TRBV6-4 and TRBJ2-3; D is unresolved. The V gene's germline CDR1 is MRHNA and CDR2 SNTAGT. Deletions cut 2 bases from V and 3 bases from J, with 9 bases between. This CDR3 is 14 amino acids long. CDR3 residues: CASSDGSGTDTQYF. CDR3 bases: TGTGCCAGCAGTGACGGCTCCGGGACAGATACGCAGTATTTT.

As regards this clonotype: At one end the junction does not follow the germline gene, possibly because of a read error. The J gene is TRBJ1-2, the V gene TRBV10-3; the match to TRBD1 covers 11 bases. Germline CDR1 and CDR2: ENHRY and SYGVKD. The CDR3 is 15 residues long. CDR3 in amino acids: CASSKGQGANYGYTF. The CDR3 coding sequence is TGTGCCAGCAGTAAGGGACAGGGGGCTAACTATGGCTACACCTTC.

In this sample, this clonotype turned up many times. V is TRBV25-1 and J is TRBJ1-2; TRBD1 might be the D (5 bases). V was trimmed by 2 bases and J by 2 bases, leaving 6 bases between them. This CDR3 region has 13 residues. CDR1 and CDR2 (germline): MGHDK, SYGVNS. The CDR3 here is CASSEQGNYGYTF. CDR3 nucleotides: TGTGCCAGCAGTGAACAGGGCAACTATGGCTACACCTTC.

This clonotype has at least ten counts. J is TRBJ2-5 and V is TRBV7-8; D gene uncertain. The CDR3 covers 12 residues. Germline assignment: CDR1 SGHVS and CDR2 FQNEAQ. Trimming removed 2 bases from V and 5 bases from J, with 6 bases in between. The DNA for the CDR3 is TGTGCCAGCAGCTTATTTAAGGAGACCCAGTACTTC. Its protein is CASSLFKETQYF.

This clonotype occurred a few times. The CDR3, as DNA: TGTGCCAGCAGAAAACGGGACGGGTACAATGAGCAGTTCTTC. This gives the protein CASRKRDGYNEQFF. V gene TRBV27 combines with J gene TRBJ2-1; the D call may be TRBD1 or TRBD2 (5 bases each). V was shortened by 6 bases and J by 4 bases, with 13 bases between the two germline ends. Germline-derived CDR1 and CDR2 are MNHEY and SMNVEV (reference sequence). The CDR3 is 14 residues long.

This clonotype was picked up many times. The V gene is TRBV9, the J gene TRBJ2-1; D may be TRBD1 or TRBD2 (5 bases each). CDR1 and CDR2 (germline): SGDLS, YYNGEE. V lost 9 bases and J lost 8, with 12 bases in between. The CDR3 spans 11 residues. CDR3 amino acids: CATGIRDEQFF. CDR3 in DNA: TGTGCCACCGGGATCAGGGATGAGCAGTTCTTC.

The chain's CDR3 is CASSENVGAAQPQHF. The CDR3 coding sequence is TGCGCCAGCAGTGAGAATGTGGGGGCAGCTCAGCCCCAGCATTTT. The genes are TRBV10-2 and TRBJ1-5; the D gene is possibly TRBD1 (6 bases). V was clipped by 2 bases and J by 6 bases, with 14 bases between them. Germline V CDR1 and CDR2: WSHSY, SAAADI. CDR3 length equals 15 residues.

A single count supports this clonotype. This clone may be a read error of a much larger clone one base away. The CDR3 does not end in the conserved phenylalanine or tryptophan, so this is likely a read error. The V gene is TRBV24-1, the J gene TRBJ1-1; the D is unclear. The CDR3 runs to 12 residues. V was pared by 8 bases and J by 3 bases, with 9 bases between. Germline CDR1 KGHDR, CDR2 SFDVKD. This CDR3 reads CATTLGDTEAFL. The DNA for the CDR3 is TGTGCCACCACCCTTGGGGACACTGAAGCTTTCCTT.

V and J are TRBV24-1 and TRBJ1-1; D is unresolved. Per germline, CDR1 KGHDR and CDR2 SFDVKD. V was shortened by 5 bases and J by 4 bases, with 19 bases between the two germline ends. The CDR3 contains 16 residues. CDR3: CATSAPGGGSRTEAFF. The CDR3 bases are TGTGCCACCAGTGCCCCCGGCGGAGGTTCGCGCACTGAAGCTTTCTTT.

The CDR3 spells CASSPELNQPQHF. The DNA of the CDR3 is TGTGCCAGCAGCCCGGAGCTGAATCAGCCCCAGCATTTT. This chain links TRBV7-2 with TRBJ1-5; no clear D gene. This CDR3 contains 13 residues. The V gene lost 5 bases and the J gene lost 4 bases, with 9 bases spanning the gap. Germline loops: CDR1 SGHTA, CDR2 FQGNSA.

The chain couples TRBV29-1 to TRBJ1-4; unclear D gene. V lost 0 bases and J lost 11, with 19 bases in between. Germline CDR1 is SQVTM and CDR2 is ANQGSEA. CDR3 size: 15 residues. In nucleotides, the CDR3 is TGCAGCGTTGAAGATGTGAGGCCCCGCCGTCGGAAACTGTTTTTT. As protein: CSVEDVRPRRRKLFF. The whole variable domain, filled in from reference TRBV29-1 and TRBJ1-4, reads SAVISQKPSRDICQRGTSLTIQCQVDSQVTMMFWYRQQPGQSLTLIATANQGSEATYESGFVIDKFPISRPNLTFSTLTVSNMSPEDSSIYLCSVEDVRPRRRKLFFGSGTQLSVL.

Only a few counts were recorded for this clonotype. The chain combines TRBV7-9 with TRBJ1-1; D perhaps matches TRBD1 (6 bases). Trimming shortened V by 4 bases and J by 3 bases, and 27 bases separated the two germline ends. Germline loops: CDR1 SEHNR, CDR2 FQNEAQ (reference sequence). CDR3 length: 19 residues. The CDR3 is CASSSRRGQAGSRDTEAFF. The CDR3 DNA reads TGTGCCAGCAGCTCCCGTCGGGGGCAGGCCGGTAGTAGGGACACTGAAGCTTTCTTT.

This clonotype was found many times. V usage is TRBV20-1 and J usage is TRBJ2-1; D is uncertain. Germline CDR1 is DFQATT and CDR2 is SNEGSKA (reference sequence). The CDR3 length is 11 residues. The V end lost 3 bases, the J end lost 9 bases, and 9 bases lay between the germline ends. In nucleotides, the CDR3 is TGCAGTGCTAGCCCCGCCGGTGAGCAGTTCTTC. Encoded protein: CSASPAGEQFF.

The gene calls are TRBV20-1 and TRBJ1-5, with 12 bases matching TRBD1. The length of the CDR3 is 16 residues. CDR1 DFQATT and CDR2 SNEGSKA come from the germline V gene (reference sequence). Trimming removed 2 bases from V and 5 bases from J; junction bases left unmatched: 7. The CDR3 DNA reads as TGCAGTGCTAGAAATCCGGGACAGGGGGCAGATCAGCCCCAGCATTTT. Translated: CSARNPGQGADQPQHF.

This sequence joins TRBV29-1 and TRBJ2-7, with TRBD1 as a possible D gene (5 bases). With 0 bases removed from V and 4 bases from J, the gap between germline ends came to 13 bases. Germline-derived CDR1 and CDR2 are SQVTM and ANQGSEA. This CDR3 is 14 amino acids long. CDR3 DNA sequence: TGCAGCGTTGAAGATCGTGGCAGGGCGTACGAGCAGTACTTC. It specifies CSVEDRGRAYEQYF.

V is TRBV5-4 and J is TRBJ2-7, with D possibly matching TRBD1 (5 bases). Trimming shortened V by 6 bases and J by 5 bases, and 21 bases separated the two germline ends. The germline gives CDR1 SGHNT, CDR2 YYREEE (reference sequence). This CDR3 is built from 15 residues. In nucleotides, the CDR3 is TGTGCCAGCAAAAGCCCGGTAGGGGATTCCCACGAGCAGTACTTC. It is translated as CASKSPVGDSHEQYF.

Judged by abundance, this clonotype is medium-sized. This chain connects TRBV6-1 to TRBJ1-6; maybe TRBD1 (5 bases). Per the germline V gene, CDR1 is MNHNS and CDR2 is SASEGT. The V gene lost 6 bases and the J gene lost 1 base, with 16 bases spanning the gap. CDR3 length: 17 amino acids. The CDR3 coding sequence is TGTGCCAGCAGGGACCCTGGGACGGTGTCCTATAATTCACCCCTCCACTTT. This translates into CASRDPGTVSYNSPLHF.

The V gene is TRBV9, the J gene TRBJ1-6, with D possibly TRBD1 on 5 matching bases. The germline V gene has CDR1 SGDLS and CDR2 YYNGEE. This CDR3 is 15 amino acids long. V was clipped by 2 bases and J by 13 bases, with 19 bases between them. CDR3 coding DNA: TGTGCCAGCAGCGTCTATAAGGACACTAGTTCTCCCCTCCACTTT. This translates into CASSVYKDTSSPLHF.

This clonotype was counted many times. The chain recombines TRBV5-6 with TRBJ2-7, with TRBD1 as a possible D gene (6 bases). The CDR3 runs to 12 residues. Trimming cost V 1 base and J 6 bases, with 8 bases left between them. CDR1 and CDR2 from the germline V gene are SGHDT and YYEEEE. In nucleotides, the CDR3 is TGTGCCAGCAGCTTGTTACAGGGCGAGCAGTACGTC. Translated: CASSLLQGEQYV.

The chain joins TRBV25-1 to TRBJ1-5; 7 positions match TRBD1. Trimming at V came to 5 bases and at J to 7 bases, leaving 8 bases not matched to a gene. There are 14 residues in the CDR3. Per the germline V gene, CDR1 is MGHDK and CDR2 is SYGVNS. The CDR3 nucleotides are TGTGCCAGCAGTCCGCGACAGGGCGGGCAGCCCCAGCATTTT. Its protein product is CASSPRQGGQPQHF.

This chain uses TRBV27 with TRBJ2-7, with 8 bases identical to TRBD1. Trimming took 5 bases from V and 2 from J; bases not matched to a gene: 8. Germline values: CDR1 MNHEY, CDR2 SMNVEV (reference sequence). This CDR3 spans 15 amino acids. CDR3 nucleotides: TGTGCCAGCAGTCCAGCATGGACAGGGCCCTACGAGCAGTACTTC. As protein: CASSPAWTGPYEQYF.

The V and J genes are TRBV11-2 and TRBJ2-5, with unresolved D. V shed 1 base and J shed 4 bases, with 16 bases lying between them. This CDR3 is 16 amino acids long. The germline gives CDR1 SGHAT, CDR2 FQNNGV. CDR3 nucleotides: TGTGCCAGCAGCTTAGTTCCAGCGTCGAGCACAGAGACCCAGTACTTC. Encoded protein: CASSLVPASSTETQYF.

The genes are TRBV24-1 and TRBJ2-1; 16 nucleotides agree with TRBD2. V lost 4 bases and J lost 3; bases outside the gene matches: 8. Germline assignment: CDR1 KGHDR and CDR2 SFDVKD. The CDR3 totals 19 residues. Here the CDR3 reads CATSEMGLAGGPHYNEQFF. The CDR3, as DNA: TGTGCCACCAGTGAAATGGGACTAGCGGGAGGGCCCCACTACAATGAGCAGTTCTTC.

The sample holds a few counts of this clonotype. Since a much larger clone is just one base distant, this may be a read error. This CDR3 is missing its conserved last phenylalanine or tryptophan, likely due to a read error. The chain uses TRBV20-1 and TRBJ2-5; D remains ambiguous. V was trimmed by 1 base and J by 4 bases, leaving 10 bases between them. The CDR3 sequence is 13 residues long. CDR1 DFQATT and CDR2 SNEGSKA come from the germline V gene (reference sequence). The CDR3 loop is CSARVVVGETQYL. CDR3 nucleotide sequence: TGCAGTGCTAGAGTGGTGGTCGGAGAGACCCAGTACCTC.

The sample holds many counts of this clonotype. The rearrangement joins TRBV9 to TRBJ2-3; TRBD2 agrees at 9 bases. Germline CDR1 and CDR2: SGDLS and YYNGEE. V lost 3 bases to trimming and J lost 4 bases; unmatched junction nucleotides: 6. The CDR3 totals 15 residues. The DNA of the CDR3 is TGTGCCAGCAGCGGGGGACTAGCTCCCGCAGATACGCAGTATTTT. This sequence encodes CASSGGLAPADTQYF. The whole variable domain, remainder taken from reference TRBV9 and TRBJ2-3, is DSGVTQTPKHLITATGQRVTLRCSPRSGDLSVYWYQQSLDQGLQFLIQYYNGEERAKGNILERFSAQQFPDLHSELNLSSLELGDSALYFCASSGGLAPADTQYFGPGTRLTVL.

This clonotype was picked up a small number of times. One junction end does not reproduce the germline sequence, and a read error may be involved. This chain joins TRBV12-3 or TRBV12-4 and TRBJ1-3, with 7 nucleotides matching TRBD1. The CDR3 is 20 amino acids. CDR3 DNA sequence: TGTGCCAGCAGTTTAAGGGCGATTTTGGGACAGTGGTTATCTGGAAACACCATGTATTTT. Translation gives CASSLRAILGQWLSGNTMYF.

The CDR3 reads CASSSAGGATDTQYF. The CDR3 DNA follows: TGTGCCAGCAGTTCAGCGGGAGGTGCCACAGATACGCAGTATTTT. V usage is TRBV7-8 and J usage is TRBJ2-3, with 9 bases identical to TRBD2. The trim removed 6 bases at V and 2 bases at J, leaving 6 bases unmatched. The CDR3 length is 15 residues. Germline V gene sequence: CDR1 SGHVS, CDR2 FQNEAQ. Drawing the rest from reference TRBV7-8 and TRBJ2-3, the complete variable domain is GAGVSQSPRYKVAKRGQDVALRCDPISGHVSLFWYQQALGQGPEFLTYFQNEAQLDKSGLPSDRFFAERPEGSVSTLKIQRTQQEDSAVYLCASSSAGGATDTQYFGPGTRLTVL.

The V and J genes are TRBV7-9 and TRBJ1-1; TRBD1 is a possible D gene (6 bases). This CDR3 is built from 14 residues. Germline V gene sequence: CDR1 SEHNR, CDR2 FQNEAQ (reference sequence). Trimming pared 2 bases from V and 3 bases from J, leaving 10 bases between. Here the CDR3 DNA reads TGTGCCAGCAGCTTAAAGGGGGGGTACACTGAAGCTTTCTTT. Its translation is CASSLKGGYTEAFF.